The entry below describes one T cell receptor beta chain. The sample belongs to a study of blood T cell repertoires in COVID-19. Study as a whole: Some COVID-19 samples were acute and others convalescent; all came from the United States, Italy and Spain.

Original analysis: The assay estimated nucleated cells by amplifying reference gene primers. Repertoires were generated with immunoSEQ multiplex PCR, while TCRdb's copy carries only in-frame clones and drops some. Clone size and V and J calls were adopted from that table, with D and trimming inferred from the DNA. Among some 78,000 clones listed, about four fifths were seen once. The CDR3 totals 13 residues. V dropped 10 bases and J dropped 4; count of bases not matched to a gene: 9. The sequencing sample was made of peripheral blood. This receptor was taken from a man aged 50-59 years with acute or convalescent COVID-19. The V call is TRBV12-3 or TRBV12-4, the J call TRBJ1-2; 7 bases align to TRBD1. CDR3 region: CAIGQEEAYGYTF. The CDR3 DNA reads as TGTGCCATCGGACAGGAGGAGGCCTATGGCTACACCTTC.